This paragraph covers one T cell receptor (beta chain) sequence. The target antigen is unknown. The entry originates in a study of cytomegalovirus exposure and HLA in healthy donors. Both 60 Vbeta primers and 13 Jbeta primers went into the PCR. Method: immunoSEQ multiplex PCR; TCRdb's copy keeps in-frame clones and lacks some. The repertoire consists of 99,000 or so clones, with around 82% occurring once and the leading ten covering roughly 1.7%. Trimming cost V 4 bases and J 3 bases; bases outside gene matches: 8. Germline CDR1 SGHDN, CDR2 FVKESK. The CDR3 consists of 16 residues. Findings and caveats of the study: Sequencing likely generated an artifact that appeared as a cluster of highly shared sequence variants.

The sequence came from a middle-aged woman in good health and CMV-seronegative. The V call is TRBV14, the J call TRBJ2-7, with 11 bases identical to TRBD1. The source material was PBMCs. Written as DNA, the CDR3 is TGTGCCAGCAGCCCCCGCGGACAGGGGGCTAGCTACGAGCAGTACTTC. It codes for CASSPRGQGASYEQYF.